The 27 T cell receptor beta chains given below trace back to one sample, sequenced in a study of T-cell reconstitution after alpha-beta-depleted transplantation in children. Construction of the TCRbeta library involved unique molecular identifiers. From the PCR reads, TCRdb called clonotypes with MiXCR, one entry per CDR3 protein. The table lists some 180,000 distinct CDR3 sequences, 6.6% of them singletons. The source was PBMCs, collected before TCRalphabeta/CD19-depleted stem cell transplant. Receptors originate from a boy aged 2 to 9 with acute lymphoblastic leukemia, due to receive a stem cell transplant.

The V gene is TRBV18, the J gene TRBJ2-3; D remains unclear. Per the germline V gene, CDR1 is KGHSH and CDR2 is LQKENI. The CDR3 covers 13 residues. V lost 3 bases, J lost 6 bases, and 10 bases lay in between. The CDR3 reads CASSPLRWDTQYF. CDR3 DNA: TGTGCCAGCTCACCCCTCAGATGGGATACGCAGTATTTT.

This clonotype has a count of ten or more. CDR3 in DNA: TGTGCCAGTAAGGCTAGCGGGGGCGGGGGGTTAGGTGAGCAGTTCTTC. It codes for CASKASGGGGLGEQFF. The V and J genes are TRBV27 and TRBJ2-1; 10 bases match TRBD2. This CDR3 is built from 16 residues. The J segment lost 9 bases and the V segment lost 9 bases, leaving 17 bases of the junction unmatched. CDR1 MNHEY and CDR2 SMNVEV come from the germline V gene (reference sequence).

A few counts support this clonotype. The chain uses TRBV11-3 and TRBJ2-3; 7 nucleotides agree with TRBD1. The CDR3 has 16 residues. V shed 4 bases, J shed 2 bases, and the junction held 9 bases outside the gene matches. Germline CDR1 reads SGHNT; CDR2 reads YENEEA. CDR3 residues: CASSWGRDRFTDTQYF. The CDR3 nucleotides read TGTGCCAGCAGCTGGGGCCGGGACAGATTCACAGATACGCAGTATTTT. The full variable domain, in which reference TRBV11-3 and TRBJ2-3 provide the parts outside the CDR3, is EAGVVQSPRYKIIEKKQPVAFWCNPISGHNTLYWYLQNLGQGPELLIRYENEEAVDDSQLPKDRFSAERLKGVDSTLKIQPAELGDSAVYLCASSWGRDRFTDTQYFGPGTRLTVL.

This clonotype was recorded many times. The V call is TRBV29-1, the J call TRBJ2-7; D ambiguous. V was trimmed by 5 bases and J by 6 bases, leaving 14 bases between them. The germline V gene encodes CDR1 SQVTM and CDR2 ANQGSEA. The CDR3 length is 12 residues. The CDR3 DNA follows: TGCAGCGTTCGGTTGTCTAGTCGCGAGCAGTACTTC. Translating gives CSVRLSSREQYF.

Many counts were recorded for this clonotype. J is TRBJ2-4 and V is TRBV7-9; D not resolved. Germline V gene data show CDR1 as SEHNR and CDR2 as FQNEAQ (reference sequence). The CDR3 has 13 residues. The ends were cut back, 1 base at V and 0 bases at J, with 1 base in the middle. The CDR3 here is CASSLEAKNIQYF. The CDR3 DNA is TGTGCCAGCAGCTTAGAAGCCAAAAACATTCAGTACTTC.

In its sample, this clonotype was seen a few times. The gene calls are TRBV28 and TRBJ1-2; a weak D match, TRBD1 (6 bases). Trimming cost V 7 bases and J 8 bases, with 11 bases left between them. The germline V gene encodes CDR1 MDHEN and CDR2 SYDVKM. The CDR3 runs to 11 residues. This CDR3 is CASIIGGGYTF. The CDR3 nucleotides are TGTGCCAGCATTATCGGGGGCGGCTACACCTTC.

In its sample, this clonotype was seen many times. The chain links TRBV20-1 to TRBJ2-2; 9 nucleotides match TRBD1. From germline, CDR1 is DFQATT and CDR2 SNEGSKA (reference sequence). CDR3 length: 16 residues. Trimming at V came to 6 bases and at J to 3 bases, leaving 11 bases not matched to a gene. The chain's CDR3 is CSAMTGTGSDTGELFF. The CDR3 DNA follows: TGCAGTGCAATGACCGGGACAGGGTCGGACACCGGGGAGCTGTTTTTT.

This clonotype was counted between two and nine times. The chain employs TRBV9 and TRBJ1-5; D gene unclear. The CDR3 is 13 amino acids. Germline CDR1 and CDR2: SGDLS and YYNGEE. V lost 0 bases to trimming and J lost 5 bases, with 6 bases between them. The chain's CDR3 is CASSVGAYQPQHF. CDR3 nucleotide sequence: TGTGCCAGCAGCGTAGGGGCCTATCAGCCCCAGCATTTT.

This clonotype was counted at least ten times. The chain couples TRBV7-9 to TRBJ2-3; 10 nucleotides agree with TRBD2. There are 17 residues in the CDR3. Germline lookup yields CDR1 SEHNR and CDR2 FQNEAQ (reference sequence). The ends lost 2 bases at V and 5 bases at J; junction bases unmatched: 10. DNA for the CDR3: TGTGCCAGCAGCTTACCCAGCGGGGGGGCCGGGTTAGATACGCAGTATTTT. Translated, it gives CASSLPSGGAGLDTQYF.

This clonotype was detected ten times or more. The chain combines TRBV20-1 with TRBJ2-7; either TRBD1 or TRBD2 may fit D (5 bases each). V lost 0 bases, J lost 4 bases, and 22 bases lay in between. Germline CDR1 reads DFQATT; CDR2 reads SNEGSKA (reference sequence). The CDR3 is made up of 17 amino acids. The CDR3 loop is CSARDWELTGGSYEQYF. The CDR3 bases are TGCAGTGCTAGAGATTGGGAGCTTACAGGTGGGAGTTACGAGCAGTACTTC.

The table lists this clonotype with many counts. V and J are TRBV6-2 or TRBV6-3 and TRBJ2-6; D not resolved. The CDR3 totals 14 residues. Looked up from germline, CDR1 is MNHEY and CDR2 is SVGEGT. V was trimmed by 5 bases and J by 0 bases, leaving 5 bases between them. CDR3 bases: TGTGCCAGCAGTCCTATCTCTGGGGCCAACGTCCTGACTTTC. Encoded protein: CASSPISGANVLTF.

This clonotype was seen many times. V usage is TRBV6-5 and J usage is TRBJ2-3; the match to TRBD2 covers 9 bases. Germline V gene lookup returns CDR1 MNHEY and CDR2 SVGAGI. The CDR3 loop spans 15 amino acids. Trimming took 6 bases from V and 3 from J; bases not matched to a gene: 7. The CDR3 is CASSPGLATTDTQYF. In nucleotides, the CDR3 is TGTGCCAGCAGCCCAGGACTAGCGACTACAGATACGCAGTATTTT.

Ten or more counts support this clonotype. V is TRBV5-4 and J is TRBJ2-1; no clear D. From germline, CDR1 is SGHNT and CDR2 YYREEE (reference sequence). There are 13 residues in the CDR3. V was shortened by 2 bases and J by 8 bases, with 11 bases between the two germline ends. The CDR3 DNA reads as TGTGCCAGCAGCTTAGGGAATGCGGATGAGCAGTTCTTC. Its protein product is CASSLGNADEQFF.

Many counts were recorded for this clonotype. CDR3: CASSPQIPGYEQYF. CDR3 nucleotides: TGTGCCAGCAGTCCCCAAATTCCTGGCTACGAGCAGTACTTC. The chain links TRBV28 to TRBJ2-7; no firm D call. There are 14 residues in the CDR3. In germline, CDR1 is MDHEN, CDR2 SYDVKM. V was clipped by 5 bases and J by 3 bases, with 14 bases between them.

The chain is built from TRBV4-3 and TRBJ1-2; 11 positions agree with TRBD1. The CDR3 is 14 residues long. The germline V gene has CDR1 LGHNA and CDR2 YSLEER. Trimming at V came to 4 bases and at J to 8 bases, leaving 6 bases not matched to a gene. CDR3 bases: TGCGCCAGCAGCCGCGGACAGGGGGCGCGGGGCTACACCTTC. Translating gives CASSRGQGARGYTF.

This clonotype appeared many times. This sequence joins TRBV6-2 or TRBV6-3 and TRBJ2-7, with D possibly matching TRBD1 (6 bases). V lost 7 bases to trimming and J lost 3 bases, with 19 bases between them. From germline, CDR1 is MNHEY and CDR2 SVGEGT. This CDR3 is built from 15 residues. CDR3 amino acids: CASTYRAGLGYEQYF. CDR3 nucleotides: TGTGCCAGCACCTACAGGGCAGGTTTGGGCTACGAGCAGTACTTC.

This clonotype showed up many times. CDR3 in DNA: TGTGCCATCGGACAGGGGACATCGTCCCCCACAGATACGCAGTATTTT. Its translation: CAIGQGTSSPTDTQYF. The chain combines TRBV10-3 with TRBJ2-3; 9 bases align to TRBD1. Germline assignment: CDR1 ENHRY and CDR2 SYGVKD. This CDR3 has 16 residues. The ends lost 8 bases at V and 2 bases at J; junction bases unmatched: 11.

There are many counts of this clonotype. This chain joins TRBV28 and TRBJ2-1; no clear D gene. The CDR3 has 14 amino acids. The germline V gene encodes CDR1 MDHEN and CDR2 SYDVKM. V lost 3 bases, J lost 1 base, and 7 bases lay in between. CDR3 bases: TGTGCCAGCAGTTTGGAGCAGTCCTACAATGAGCAGTTCTTC. It specifies CASSLEQSYNEQFF.

In this sample, this clonotype turned up many times. The J gene is TRBJ2-5, the V gene TRBV27; the match to TRBD2 covers 9 bases. The CDR3 loop spans 16 amino acids. Germline CDR1 and CDR2: MNHEY and SMNVEV (reference sequence). The V and J ends lost 3 bases and 5 bases, in that order; junction bases with no gene match: 10. Written as DNA, the CDR3 is TGTGCCAGCAGTTTTAGGGTGAGACTAGCGGCGGAGACCCAGTACTTC. Protein: CASSFRVRLAAETQYF.

This clonotype was picked up many times. The V gene is TRBV12-3 or TRBV12-4, the J gene TRBJ1-2, with 7 bases lining up with TRBD1. The CDR3 is made up of 16 amino acids. V was pared by 4 bases and J by 0 bases, with 8 bases of the junction left unmatched. The CDR3 loop is CASSSFADRANYGYTF. The CDR3 region has the DNA TGTGCCAGCAGTTCATTCGCTGACAGGGCTAACTATGGCTACACCTTC.

This chain links TRBV12-5 with TRBJ2-7; perhaps TRBD2 as D (6 bases). V gave up 4 bases and J gave up 4 bases, with 14 bases separating them. This CDR3 region has 14 residues. The germline V gene has CDR1 LGHNT and CDR2 FRNRAP. The CDR3 loop is CASGSTRGAYEQYF. CDR3 in DNA: TGTGCTAGTGGTTCGACCCGCGGGGCTTACGAGCAGTACTTC.

This clonotype was counted at least ten times. The rearrangement joins TRBV10-3 to TRBJ1-6, with 8 bases matching TRBD1. From germline, CDR1 is ENHRY and CDR2 SYGVKD. This CDR3 region has 15 residues. Trimming cost V 10 bases and J 5 bases; bases outside gene matches: 10. Here the CDR3 DNA reads TGTGCCACCGGAGGCCAACAGGGGGATAATTCACCCCTCCACTTT. It codes for CATGGQQGDNSPLHF.

This clonotype turned up a few times. J is TRBJ2-4 and V is TRBV6-2 or TRBV6-3; D not resolved. The germline CDR1 and CDR2 sequences are MNHEY and SVGEGT. With 4 bases removed from V and 1 base from J, the gap between germline ends came to 11 bases. This CDR3 region has 15 residues. The CDR3 DNA is TGTGCCAGCAGTTCAGACTGGACGGCCAAAAACATTCAGTACTTC. It specifies CASSSDWTAKNIQYF.

This clonotype was picked up many times. V and J are TRBV12-3 or TRBV12-4 and TRBJ2-1, with D perhaps matching TRBD1 or TRBD2 (5 bases each). The V end lost 1 base, the J end lost 5 bases, and 12 bases lay between the germline ends. The CDR3 spans 15 residues. The CDR3 DNA sequence: TGTGCCAGCAGTTTAGACGGGGCCCCGGACAATGAGCAGTTCTTC. Its protein product is CASSLDGAPDNEQFF.

There are many counts of this clonotype. This may come from a read error, since a much larger clone is one base off. The CDR3 reads CSFDRVGTESFF. For the CDR3, the DNA is TGCAGCTTTGACAGGGTAGGCACTGAATCTTTCTTT. J is TRBJ1-1 and V is TRBV29-1; 7 positions match TRBD1. From germline, CDR1 is SQVTM and CDR2 ANQGSEA. CDR3 length equals 12 residues.

The table lists this clonotype with many counts. The gene calls are TRBV5-1 and TRBJ2-7; TRBD1 matches at 8 bases. The junction had 6 bases not matched to a gene; V was cut back by 4 bases and J by 3 bases. The CDR3 is 14 amino acids. CDR1 SGHRS and CDR2 YFSETQ come from the germline V gene. As DNA, the CDR3 is TGCGCCAGCAGCCCTCTGGGACAGGTCTACGAGCAGTACTTC. Protein sequence: CASSPLGQVYEQYF.

This clonotype was counted many times. The chain carries TRBV28 and TRBJ2-5, with D uncertain. CDR3 length: 18 amino acids. The V and J ends lost 3 bases and 1 base respectively, with 21 bases between them. Germline lookup yields CDR1 MDHEN and CDR2 SYDVKM. The CDR3 sequence is CASSFGDTRRRGQETQYF. CDR3 bases: TGTGCCAGCAGTTTTGGCGACACCCGGCGAAGAGGCCAAGAGACCCAGTACTTC.